Listed below are T cell receptor beta chains from one sample, sequenced in a study of cytomegalovirus exposure and HLA in healthy donors. This table comes from immunoSEQ multiplex PCR, and its TCRdb copy is limited to in-frame clones, with some not included. The data contain tens of thousands of clones, 96% of them singletons. The material sequenced was PBMCs. The receptors stem from a woman aged 18-35 years in good health and CMV-seropositive. Each CDR3 is given with its conserved first and last residue. The order of the fields is D gene, J gene, V gene, clone size, CDR3 protein, CDR3 DNA. The D gene is left open where the match is weak. Size is omitted from some rows. Given values are once, few, many or a class for expanded clones.

-	TRBJ2-7	TRBV7-8	-	CASSSGTYYEQYF	TGTGCCAGCAGCTCCGGGACATACTACGAGCAGTACTTC
TRBD2	TRBJ2-5	TRBV4-3	-	CASSRLLAGQETQYF	TGCGCCAGCAGCCGTTTACTAGCGGGACAAGAGACCCAGTACTTC
TRBD1	TRBJ1-1	TRBV28	-	CASSHNSRTGAADLAFF	TGTGCCAGCAGCCATAACTCTCGGACAGGGGCGGCCGATTTGGCTTTCTTT
TRBD2	TRBJ2-7	TRBV4-1	once	CASSPPGLAGAITYEQYF	TGCGCCAGCAGCCCACCGGGACTAGCGGGAGCTATAACCTACGAGCAGTACTTC
TRBD1	TRBJ2-2	TRBV19	-	CASRTGVTGELFF	TGTGCCAGTAGGACAGGGGTCACCGGGGAGCTGTTTTTT
-	TRBJ1-1	TRBV18	-	CASSGRGFTEAFF	TGTGCCAGCTCCGGCAGGGGATTCACTGAAGCTTTCTTT
TRBD1	TRBJ2-5	TRBV6-5	-	CASRAGTGGQETQYF	TGTGCCAGCAGAGCCGGGACAGGGGGCCAAGAGACCCAGTACTTC
TRBD2	TRBJ2-1	TRBV16	-	CASSQLLAGGPVSGEQFF	TGTGCCAGCAGCCAATTACTAGCGGGAGGGCCAGTTTCGGGTGAGCAGTTCTTC
-	TRBJ1-4	TRBV9	-	CASSVGLGRGNEKLFF	TGTGCCAGCAGCGTAGGGTTGGGCAGGGGTAATGAAAAACTGTTTTTT
TRBD2	TRBJ2-7	TRBV4-2	-	CASSQEGSSGRYEQYF	TGTGCCAGCAGCCAAGAAGGATCTAGCGGGAGATACGAGCAGTACTTC
TRBD1	TRBJ2-1	TRBV5-1	once	CASTLFGTGVVNEQFF	TGCGCCAGCACCCTATTCGGGACAGGGGTCGTCAATGAGCAGTTCTTC
TRBD2	TRBJ2-7	TRBV30	-	CAWGTRAYEQYF	TGTGCCTGGGGGACTAGAGCCTACGAGCAGTACTTC
TRBD1	TRBJ1-2	TRBV6-5	few	CASSYEGAVNGYTF	TGTGCCAGCAGTTACGAGGGGGCGGTGAATGGCTACACCTTC
-	TRBJ1-5	TRBV19	-	CASSIAGFNQPQHF	TGTGCCAGTAGTATAGCGGGGTTCAATCAGCCCCAGCATTTT
TRBD2	TRBJ2-7	TRBV7-6	-	CASSLGLAGLSYEQYF	TGTGCCAGCAGCTTAGGACTAGCGGGACTCTCCTACGAGCAGTACTTC
TRBD2	TRBJ2-7	TRBV19	-	CASSIRLADYYEQYF	TGTGCCAGTAGTATAAGACTAGCAGATTACTACGAGCAGTACTTC
TRBD2	TRBJ2-1	TRBV29-1	-	CSAAEPGLAGGQSYNEQFF	TGCAGCGCCGCGGAGCCGGGACTAGCGGGAGGGCAATCCTACAATGAGCAGTTCTTC
TRBD1	TRBJ2-2	TRBV7-9	-	CASSSRDRITGELFF	TGTGCCAGCAGCAGTAGGGACAGGATCACCGGGGAGCTGTTTTTT
TRBD2	TRBJ2-7	TRBV5-6	-	CASSTAGGGYEQYF	TGTGCCAGCAGCACAGCGGGAGGGGGTTACGAGCAGTACTTC
TRBD2	TRBJ2-3	TRBV12-5	-	CASELAGGRNTQYF	TGTGCTAGTGAATTAGCGGGAGGAAGAAATACGCAGTATTTT
TRBD1	TRBJ1-5	TRBV7-2	-	CASSLTGLSNQPQHF	TGTGCCAGCAGCTTGACAGGGTTAAGCAATCAGCCCCAGCATTTT
-	TRBJ2-1	TRBV21-1	-	CASSKGEGREGCNEQFF	TGTGCCAGCAGCAAGGGGGAGGGGAGGGAGGGGTGCAATGAGCAGTTCTTC
-	TRBJ2-7	TRBV7-6	-	CASSLGGVGDLSYEQYF	TGTGCCAGCAGCTTAGGGGGGGTGGGAGATCTGTCCTACGAGCAGTACTTC
TRBD2	TRBJ2-1	TRBV27	-	CASSPLAGGGREQFF	TGTGCCAGCAGTCCGCTAGCGGGAGGGGGAAGGGAGCAGTTCTTC
TRBD1	TRBJ2-1	TRBV6-5	-	CASSLSSGTVHEQFF	TGTGCCAGCAGTCTGTCATCCGGGACAGTGCATGAGCAGTTCTTC
TRBD2	TRBJ2-5	TRBV13	-	CASTLEPGLAGRETQYF	TGTGCCAGCACCCTCGAGCCGGGACTAGCGGGCAGGGAGACCCAGTACTTC
-	TRBJ2-7	TRBV18	-	CASQLGQTYEQYF	TGTGCCAGCCAGCTCGGACAGACCTACGAGCAGTACTTC
TRBD2	TRBJ2-5	TRBV28	-	CASSLAGGDETQYF	TGTGCCAGCTCACTAGCGGGAGGGGATGAGACCCAGTACTTC
TRBD1	TRBJ2-3	TRBV6-1	-	CASSDAPGQGTDTQYF	TGTGCCAGCAGTGACGCTCCGGGACAGGGCACAGATACGCAGTATTTT
TRBD2	TRBJ2-3	TRBV7-9	-	CASSHGLVGDTQYF	TGTGCCAGCAGCCACGGACTAGTAGGCGATACGCAGTATTTT
-	TRBJ2-3	TRBV7-9	once	CASSSHTDTQYF	TGTGCCAGCAGCTCACACACAGATACGCAGTATTTT
-	TRBJ2-7	TRBV1	-	CTSSRWDTYYEQYF	TGCACCAGCAGCCGGTGGGACACCTACTACGAGCAGTACTTC
-	TRBJ2-3	TRBV4-3	-	CASSPRGAATDTQYF	TGCGCCAGCAGCCCCCGGGGGGCAGCCACAGATACGCAGTATTTT
-	TRBJ2-5	TRBV15	-	CATSRSTGREQETQYF	TGTGCCACCAGCAGATCTACAGGGAGGGAACAAGAGACCCAGTACTTC
TRBD2	TRBJ2-5	TRBV28	-	CASSLWGTSGRGQTQYF	TGTGCCAGCAGTTTATGGGGGACTAGCGGGAGAGGTCAGACCCAGTACTTC
-	TRBJ1-5	TRBV29-1	-	CSVVWKGAQGPQHF	TGCAGCGTTGTATGGAAAGGGGCCCAAGGGCCCCAGCATTTT
-	TRBJ2-3	TRBV9	-	CASSVGGGAGTDTQYF	TGTGCCAGCAGCGTTGGTGGTGGGGCAGGCACAGATACGCAGTATTTT
TRBD2	TRBJ2-7	TRBV13	-	CASSRRSGRASLDEQYF	TGTGCCAGCAGCAGACGGAGCGGGAGGGCCTCCCTCGACGAGCAGTACTTC
-	TRBJ2-7	TRBV2	-	CASKAGPYEQYF	TGTGCCAGCAAGGCGGGACCCTACGAGCAGTACTTC